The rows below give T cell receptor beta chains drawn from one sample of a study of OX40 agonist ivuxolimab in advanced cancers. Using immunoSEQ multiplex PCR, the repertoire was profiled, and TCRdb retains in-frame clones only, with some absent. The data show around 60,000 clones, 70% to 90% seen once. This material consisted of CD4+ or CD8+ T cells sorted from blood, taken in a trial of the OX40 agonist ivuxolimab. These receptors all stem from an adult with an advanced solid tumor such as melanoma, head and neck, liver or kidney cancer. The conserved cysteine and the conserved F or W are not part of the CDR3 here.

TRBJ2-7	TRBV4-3	ASSQVAPRLAGVEQY
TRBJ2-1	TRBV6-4	ASSKGPTYNEQF
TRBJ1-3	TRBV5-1	ASSLNGQGDTIY
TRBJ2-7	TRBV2	ASSGQAPLAEQY
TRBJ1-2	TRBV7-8	ASSLVGGPYGYT
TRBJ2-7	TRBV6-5	ATISTSGSSYEQY
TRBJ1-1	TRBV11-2	ASSLDPASYTEAF
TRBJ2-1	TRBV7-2	ASSEGGVSYNEQF
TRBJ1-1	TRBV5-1	ASRGQGANTEAF
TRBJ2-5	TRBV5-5	ASSRSRETQY
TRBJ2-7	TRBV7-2	ASSLMGGGRIYEQY
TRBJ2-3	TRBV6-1	ASSEVWGRSTSTDTQY
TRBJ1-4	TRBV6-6	ASSRQRGGEKLF
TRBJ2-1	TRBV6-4	ATPDRAGLNEQF
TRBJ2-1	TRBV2	ASSERTGRVNEQF
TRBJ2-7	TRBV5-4	ASSLQRASYEQY
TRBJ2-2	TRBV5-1	ASSRGTGPVQDELF
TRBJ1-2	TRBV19	ASSMWAADGYT
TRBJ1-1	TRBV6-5	ASSYGTGIRHTEAF
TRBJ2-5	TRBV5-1	ASSPSPQETQY
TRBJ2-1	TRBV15	ATSARRSTYNEQF
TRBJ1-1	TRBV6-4	ASSPSATNTEAF
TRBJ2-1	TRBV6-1	ASSALAPSLNEQF
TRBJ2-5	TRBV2	ASSEERWETQY
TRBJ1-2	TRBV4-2	ASSQATGGGNYGYT
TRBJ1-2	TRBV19	ASNSRDRGNYGYT
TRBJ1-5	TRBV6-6	ASSPRDRGQPQH
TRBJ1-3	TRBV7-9	ASSLVGNTIY
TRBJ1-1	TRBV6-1	ASSETRVDRANTEAF
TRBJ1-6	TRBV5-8	ASSRRTASSYNSPLH
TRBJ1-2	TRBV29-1	SVERTGGSYT
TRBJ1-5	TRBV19	ASSIGGGSQPQH
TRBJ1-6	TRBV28	ASRSMDSPLH
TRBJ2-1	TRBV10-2	ASKRGRDGNEQF
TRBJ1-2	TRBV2	ASSADRGPYGYT
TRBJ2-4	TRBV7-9	ASSFGQSFNIQY
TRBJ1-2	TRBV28	ASSLGGGALGGYT
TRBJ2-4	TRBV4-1	ASSHSEPNIQY
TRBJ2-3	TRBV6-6	ASRPGLAGGDTQY
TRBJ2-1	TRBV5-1	ASRFMASGSREQF
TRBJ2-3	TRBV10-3	AISESGTSGRLDTQY
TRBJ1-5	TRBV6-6	ASSYSGLSTNQPQH
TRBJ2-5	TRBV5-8	ASRGQETQY
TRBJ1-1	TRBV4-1	ASSQVPSAEAF
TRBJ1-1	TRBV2	ASRPTGRGEAF